This T cell receptor beta chain comes out of a study of radiotherapy plus CTLA-4 blockade in lung cancer. Study-wide background: Overall, around 19% of patients showed an objective response, while roughly 28% attained disease control.

Per germline, CDR1 SGHRS and CDR2 YFSETQ. The V gene end was trimmed by 4 bases and the J gene end by 3 bases; junction bases not matched to a gene: 21. The CDR3 extends over 20 amino acids. The assay was immunoSEQ multiplex PCR, and TCRdb's table has in-frame clones only and misses some. Of 75,000 to 100,000 clones listed, about 81% are singletons. Alongside CTLA-4 blockade with ipilimumab, patients with chemo-refractory metastatic non-small-cell lung cancer received focal radiation. This specimen consisted of peripheral blood, obtained from a patient treated with radiotherapy plus ipilimumab. This TCR derives from a human donor with non-small cell lung cancer who had a partial response to radiotherapy plus ipilimumab. The V gene is TRBV5-1, the J gene TRBJ2-1, with 8 bases matching TRBD2. The CDR3 DNA reads TGCGCCAGCAGCGCCGACCCTCGAAGAAAAACTAGCGGAAACTACAATGAGCAGTTCTTC. Protein sequence: CASSADPRRKTSGNYNEQFF.